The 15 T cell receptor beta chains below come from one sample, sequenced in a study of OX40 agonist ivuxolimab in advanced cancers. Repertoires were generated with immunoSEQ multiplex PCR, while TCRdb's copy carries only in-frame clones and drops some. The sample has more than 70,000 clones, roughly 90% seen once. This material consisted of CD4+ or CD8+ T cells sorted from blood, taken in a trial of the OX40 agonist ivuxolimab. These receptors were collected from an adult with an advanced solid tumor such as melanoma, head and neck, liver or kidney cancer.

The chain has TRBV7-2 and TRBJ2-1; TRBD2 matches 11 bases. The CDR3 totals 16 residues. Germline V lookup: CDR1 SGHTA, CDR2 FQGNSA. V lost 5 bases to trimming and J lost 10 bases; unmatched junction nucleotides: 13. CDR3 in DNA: TGTGCCAGCAGCCCCACGACTAGCGGGATTTCTCGCGAGCAGTTCTTC. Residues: CASSPTTSGISREQFF.

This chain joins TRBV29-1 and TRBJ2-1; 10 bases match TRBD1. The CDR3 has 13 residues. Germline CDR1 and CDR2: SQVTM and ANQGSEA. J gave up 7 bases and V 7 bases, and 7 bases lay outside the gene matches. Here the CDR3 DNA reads TGCAGCGCGGGACAGGGGTTCCGTAATGAGCAGTTCTTC. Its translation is CSAGQGFRNEQFF.

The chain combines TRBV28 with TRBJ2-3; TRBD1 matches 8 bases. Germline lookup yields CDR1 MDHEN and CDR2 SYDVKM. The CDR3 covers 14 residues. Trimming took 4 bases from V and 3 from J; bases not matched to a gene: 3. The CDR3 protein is CASSSGDRTDTQYF. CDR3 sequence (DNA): TGTGCCAGCAGTTCAGGGGACAGGACAGATACGCAGTATTTT.

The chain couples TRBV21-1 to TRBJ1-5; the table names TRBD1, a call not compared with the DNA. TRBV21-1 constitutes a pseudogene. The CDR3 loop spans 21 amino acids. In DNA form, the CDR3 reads TGTGCCAGCAGCAAAACCGGGACAGGAGGCATCGCTGCGGTAAGCAATCAGCCCCAGCATTTT. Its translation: CASSKTGTGGIAAVSNQPQHF.

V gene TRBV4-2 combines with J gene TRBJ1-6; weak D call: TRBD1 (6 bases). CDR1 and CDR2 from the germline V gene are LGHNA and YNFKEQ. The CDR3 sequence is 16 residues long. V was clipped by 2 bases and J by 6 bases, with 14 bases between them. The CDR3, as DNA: TGTGCCAGCAGCCAATCTGGGGGCCGGGGTAATTCACCCCTCCACTTT. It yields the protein CASSQSGGRGNSPLHF.

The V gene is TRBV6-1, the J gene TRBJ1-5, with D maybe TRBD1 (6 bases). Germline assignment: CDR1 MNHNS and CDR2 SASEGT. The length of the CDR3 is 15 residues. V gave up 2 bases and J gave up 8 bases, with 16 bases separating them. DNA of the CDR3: TGTGCCAGCAGTGAACAGAGAAGAGCAGGGGAGCCCCAGCATTTT. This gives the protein CASSEQRRAGEPQHF.

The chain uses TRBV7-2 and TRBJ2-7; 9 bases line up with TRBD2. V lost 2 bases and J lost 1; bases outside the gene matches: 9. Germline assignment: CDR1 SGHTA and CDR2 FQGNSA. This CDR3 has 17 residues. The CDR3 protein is CASSLPIRGRVSYEQYF. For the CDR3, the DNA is TGTGCCAGCAGCTTACCGATCCGCGGGAGGGTTTCCTACGAGCAGTACTTC.

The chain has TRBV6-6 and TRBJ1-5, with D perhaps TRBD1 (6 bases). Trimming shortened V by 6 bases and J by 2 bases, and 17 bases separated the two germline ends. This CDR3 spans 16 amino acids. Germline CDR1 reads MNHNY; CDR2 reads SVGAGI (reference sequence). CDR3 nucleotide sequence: TGTGCCAGCAGCTTGACTGGCAGGGGAGGCAATCAGCCCCAGCATTTT. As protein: CASSLTGRGGNQPQHF.

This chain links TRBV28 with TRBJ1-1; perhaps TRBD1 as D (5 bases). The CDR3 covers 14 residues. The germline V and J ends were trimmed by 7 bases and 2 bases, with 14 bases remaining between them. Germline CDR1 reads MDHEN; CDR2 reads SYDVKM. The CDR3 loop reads CASTLGGFNTEAFF. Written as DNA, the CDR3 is TGTGCCAGCACTCTGGGGGGTTTTAACACTGAAGCTTTCTTT.

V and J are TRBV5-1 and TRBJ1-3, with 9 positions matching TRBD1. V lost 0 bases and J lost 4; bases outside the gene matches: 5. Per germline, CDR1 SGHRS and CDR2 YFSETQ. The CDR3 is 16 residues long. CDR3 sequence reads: CASSLGPGQGGNTIYF. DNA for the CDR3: TGCGCCAGCAGCTTGGGGCCGGGACAGGGAGGAAACACCATATATTTT.

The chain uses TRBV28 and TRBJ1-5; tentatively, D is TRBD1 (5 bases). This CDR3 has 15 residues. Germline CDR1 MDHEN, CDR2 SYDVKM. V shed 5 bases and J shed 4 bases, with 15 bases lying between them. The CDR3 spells CASSLADSTNQPQHF. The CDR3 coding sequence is TGTGCCAGCAGTCTCGCAGACAGTACAAATCAGCCCCAGCATTTT. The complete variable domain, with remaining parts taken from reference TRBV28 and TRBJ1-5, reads DVKVTQSSRYLVKRTGEKVFLECVQDMDHENMFWYRQDPGLGLRLIYFSYDVKMKEKGDIPEGYSVSREKKERFSLILESASTNQTSMYLCASSLADSTNQPQHFGDGTRLSIL.

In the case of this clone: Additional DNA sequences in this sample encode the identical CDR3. CDR3 sequence (DNA): TGTGCCAGCTCACCGACCGGGGGAGACACTGAAGCTTTCTTT. Translated: CASSPTGGDTEAFF. The chain combines TRBV18 with TRBJ1-1, with TRBD1 as a possible D gene (5 bases). The ends were cut back, 3 bases at V and 3 bases at J, with 11 bases in the middle. The CDR3 consists of 14 residues. Per germline, CDR1 KGHSH and CDR2 LQKENI.

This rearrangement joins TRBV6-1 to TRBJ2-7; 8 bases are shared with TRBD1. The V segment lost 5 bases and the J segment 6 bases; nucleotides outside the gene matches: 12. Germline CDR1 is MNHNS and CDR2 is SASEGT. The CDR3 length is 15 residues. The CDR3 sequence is CASSRDRSEGSEQYF. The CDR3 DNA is TGTGCCAGCAGTCGGGACAGGTCAGAGGGATCCGAGCAGTACTTC.

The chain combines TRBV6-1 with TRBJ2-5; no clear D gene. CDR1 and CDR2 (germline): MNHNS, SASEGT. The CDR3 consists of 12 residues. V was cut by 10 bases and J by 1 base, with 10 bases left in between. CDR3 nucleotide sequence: TGTGCCACCGCCGGTGGCCAAGAGACCCAGTACTTC. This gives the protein CATAGGQETQYF.

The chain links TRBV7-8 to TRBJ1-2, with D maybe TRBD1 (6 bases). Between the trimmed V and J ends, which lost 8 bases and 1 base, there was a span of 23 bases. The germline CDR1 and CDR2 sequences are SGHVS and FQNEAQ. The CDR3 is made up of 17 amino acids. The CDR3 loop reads CASRKMPGTSINYGYTF. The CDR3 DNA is TGTGCCAGCCGCAAAATGCCGGGGACAAGCATTAACTATGGCTACACCTTC.